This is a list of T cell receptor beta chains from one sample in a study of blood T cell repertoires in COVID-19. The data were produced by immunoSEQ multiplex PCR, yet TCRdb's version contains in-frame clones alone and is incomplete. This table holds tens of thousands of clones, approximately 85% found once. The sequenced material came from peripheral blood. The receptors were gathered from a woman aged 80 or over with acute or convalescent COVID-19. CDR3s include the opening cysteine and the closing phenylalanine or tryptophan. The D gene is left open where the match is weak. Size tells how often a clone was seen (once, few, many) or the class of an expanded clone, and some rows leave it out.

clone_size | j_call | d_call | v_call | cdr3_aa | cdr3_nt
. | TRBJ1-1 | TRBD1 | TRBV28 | CASKLQGAYTEAFF | TGTGCCAGCAAACTTCAGGGGGCATACACTGAAGCTTTCTTT
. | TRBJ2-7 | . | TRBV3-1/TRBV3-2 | CASSRDGPLATLSYEQYF | TGTGCCAGCAGCCGGGATGGGCCACTAGCAACCCTTTCCTACGAGCAGTACTTC
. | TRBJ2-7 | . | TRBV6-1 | CASSAAFGHLGSSYEQYF | TGTGCCAGCAGTGCCGCCTTCGGACACCTCGGGAGCTCCTACGAGCAGTACTTC
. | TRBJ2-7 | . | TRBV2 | CATSGGQRVGSYEQYF | TGTGCCACCAGTGGGGGGCAACGGGTGGGCTCCTACGAGCAGTACTTC
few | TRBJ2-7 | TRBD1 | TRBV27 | CASSLSPTGQGVTYEQYF | TGTGCCAGCAGTTTATCTCCCACGGGACAGGGGGTAACCTACGAGCAGTACTTC
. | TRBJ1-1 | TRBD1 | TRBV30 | CAWSLGTANTEAFF | TGTGCCTGGAGTCTAGGGACAGCCAACACTGAAGCTTTCTTT
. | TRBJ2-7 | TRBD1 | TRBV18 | CASSDRGELYEQYF | TGTGCCAGCTCGGACAGGGGTGAGCTCTACGAGCAGTACTTC
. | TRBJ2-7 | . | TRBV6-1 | CASSGGSGVFITGYEQYF | TGTGCCAGCAGTGGGGGCTCGGGGGTGTTCATCACAGGCTACGAGCAGTACTTC
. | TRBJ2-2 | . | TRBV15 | CATSRGSGGTTGELFF | TGTGCCACCAGCAGAGGGAGTGGGGGGACCACCGGGGAGCTGTTTTTT
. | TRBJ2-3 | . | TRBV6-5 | CASRTVAGTTDTQYF | TGTGCCAGCAGGACCGTGGCGGGCACCACAGATACGCAGTATTTT
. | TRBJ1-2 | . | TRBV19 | CASSAGTSYGYTF | TGTGCCAGCAGCGCCGGGACAAGCTATGGCTACACCTTC
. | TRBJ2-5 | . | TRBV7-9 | CASATQGGGETQYF | TGTGCCAGCGCTACTCAAGGGGGTGGCGAGACCCAGTACTTC
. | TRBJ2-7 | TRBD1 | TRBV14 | CASSQRQGAMSYEQYF | TGTGCCAGCAGCCAGAGACAGGGGGCTATGTCCTACGAGCAGTACTTC
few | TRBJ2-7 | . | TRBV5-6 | CASSLGGNLQLNEQYF | TGTGCCAGCAGCTTAGGCGGGAACCTCCAACTAAACGAGCAGTACTTC
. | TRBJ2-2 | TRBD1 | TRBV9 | CASSVEMSGQGRAGELFF | TGTGCCAGCAGCGTAGAGATGAGCGGACAGGGGAGGGCCGGGGAGCTGTTTTTT
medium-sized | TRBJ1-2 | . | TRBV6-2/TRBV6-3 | CASSRTENYGYTF | TGTGCCAGCAGTCGGACAGAGAACTATGGCTACACCTTC
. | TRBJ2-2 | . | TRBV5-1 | CASSLLTRPTGELFF | TGCGCCAGCAGCCTCCTGACTAGGCCCACCGGGGAGCTGTTTTTT
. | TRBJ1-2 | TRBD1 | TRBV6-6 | CASRIGQGANYGYTF | TGTGCCAGCAGAATCGGACAGGGGGCTAACTATGGCTACACCTTC
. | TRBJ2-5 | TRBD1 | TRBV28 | CASSFGSGQGQETQYF | TGTGCCAGCAGTTTCGGGTCGGGACAGGGACAAGAGACCCAGTACTTC
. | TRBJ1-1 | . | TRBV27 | CASSLGRGNTEAFF | TGTGCCAGCAGTTTAGGCAGGGGGAACACTGAAGCTTTCTTT
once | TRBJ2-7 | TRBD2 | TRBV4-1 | CASSQPGLADSYEQYF | TGCGCCAGCAGCCAACCGGGACTAGCGGACTCCTACGAGCAGTACTTC
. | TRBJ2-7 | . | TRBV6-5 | CASTLSYGVEQYF | TGTGCCAGCACCCTAAGCTACGGAGTTGAGCAGTACTTC